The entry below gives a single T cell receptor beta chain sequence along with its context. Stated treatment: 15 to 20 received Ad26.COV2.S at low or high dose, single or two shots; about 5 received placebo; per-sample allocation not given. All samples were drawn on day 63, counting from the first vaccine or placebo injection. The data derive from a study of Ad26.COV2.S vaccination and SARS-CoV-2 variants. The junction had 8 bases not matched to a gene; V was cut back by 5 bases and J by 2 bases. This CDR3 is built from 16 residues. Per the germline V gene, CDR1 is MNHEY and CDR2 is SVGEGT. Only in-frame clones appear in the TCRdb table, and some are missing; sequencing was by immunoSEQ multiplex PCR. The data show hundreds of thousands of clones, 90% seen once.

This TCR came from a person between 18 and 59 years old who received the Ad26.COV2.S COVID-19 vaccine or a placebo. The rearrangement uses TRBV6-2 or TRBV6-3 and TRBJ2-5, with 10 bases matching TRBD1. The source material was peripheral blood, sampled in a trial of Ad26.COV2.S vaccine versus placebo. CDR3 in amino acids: CASSPRQGATQETQYF. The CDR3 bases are TGTGCCAGCAGTCCCAGACAGGGGGCAACTCAAGAGACCCAGTACTTC.